This is a list of T cell receptor beta chains from one sample in a study of CD8 T cells in Susac syndrome. TCRdb redid the calling of the immunoSEQ multiplex PCR reads with MiXCR, one entry per CDR3 protein. Counted here are approximately 270,000 distinct CDR3 sequences, roughly 93% occurring once; the ten biggest clones make up roughly 0.07%. Input material: CD4+ T cells from PBMCs. These receptors were taken from a human donor with multiple sclerosis. The CDR3 runs from the conserved cysteine through the conserved F or W. The order of the fields is V gene, CDR3 length, D gene, J gene, clone size, CDR3 protein, CDR3 DNA. A D gene is named only where the DNA matches it firmly. The size of a clone is reported for some rows only, either as once, few or many, or as a class for expanded clones.

V gene: TRBV3-1
CDR3 length: 15
D gene: NA
J gene: TRBJ1-5
clone size: NA
CDR3 protein: CASSPNSGNDQPQHF
CDR3 DNA: TGTGCCAGCAGCCCAAACAGCGGGAACGATCAGCCCCAGCATTTT

V gene: TRBV5-1
CDR3 length: 13
D gene: NA
J gene: TRBJ1-1
clone size: NA
CDR3 protein: CASSLMGVPEAFF
CDR3 DNA: TGCGCCAGCAGCTTGATGGGGGTCCCTGAAGCTTTCTTT

V gene: TRBV28
CDR3 length: 16
D gene: NA
J gene: TRBJ2-3
clone size: NA
CDR3 protein: CASKRYRAAGTDTQYF
CDR3 DNA: TGTGCCAGCAAACGCTACAGGGCGGCGGGGACAGATACGCAGTATTTT

V gene: TRBV7-9
CDR3 length: 16
D gene: NA
J gene: TRBJ2-3
clone size: NA
CDR3 protein: CASSPSSGTHTDTQYF
CDR3 DNA: TGTGCCAGCAGCCCAAGCTCCGGGACTCACACAGATACGCAGTATTTT

V gene: TRBV6-6
CDR3 length: 14
D gene: NA
J gene: TRBJ2-5
clone size: NA
CDR3 protein: CASSYSIAEETQYF
CDR3 DNA: TGTGCCAGCAGTTACTCGATCGCAGAGGAGACCCAGTACTTC

V gene: TRBV19
CDR3 length: 14
D gene: NA
J gene: TRBJ2-7
clone size: NA
CDR3 protein: CASSMTALTYEQYF
CDR3 DNA: TGTGCCAGTAGTATGACAGCCCTAACCTACGAGCAGTACTTC

V gene: TRBV24-1
CDR3 length: 18
D gene: TRBD1
J gene: TRBJ2-6
clone size: NA
CDR3 protein: CATSDTGGMPSGANVLTF
CDR3 DNA: TGTGCCACCAGTGATACAGGGGGTATGCCTTCTGGGGCCAACGTCCTGACTTTC

V gene: TRBV12-3/TRBV12-4
CDR3 length: 14
D gene: TRBD2
J gene: TRBJ2-1
clone size: once
CDR3 protein: CASSWGLADNEQFF
CDR3 DNA: TGTGCCAGCAGTTGGGGACTAGCGGACAATGAGCAGTTCTTC

V gene: TRBV29-1
CDR3 length: 14
D gene: TRBD2
J gene: TRBJ2-1
clone size: NA
CDR3 protein: CSVGPSGGAYEQFF
CDR3 DNA: TGCAGCGTTGGTCCTAGCGGGGGGGCCTATGAGCAGTTCTTC

V gene: TRBV6-2/TRBV6-3
CDR3 length: 14
D gene: TRBD1
J gene: TRBJ1-5
clone size: NA
CDR3 protein: CASSWGQGQGPQHF
CDR3 DNA: TGTGCCAGCAGTTGGGGACAGGGACAAGGGCCCCAGCATTTT

V gene: TRBV5-4
CDR3 length: 13
D gene: NA
J gene: TRBJ2-1
clone size: NA
CDR3 protein: CASSLNHFSEQFF
CDR3 DNA: TGTGCCAGCAGCTTGAACCATTTCAGTGAGCAGTTCTTC

V gene: TRBV12-3/TRBV12-4
CDR3 length: 13
D gene: TRBD2
J gene: TRBJ2-3
clone size: NA
CDR3 protein: CAIRTSGTDTQYF
CDR3 DNA: TGTGCCATCCGGACTAGCGGCACAGATACGCAGTATTTT

V gene: TRBV20-1
CDR3 length: 13
D gene: NA
J gene: TRBJ1-2
clone size: NA
CDR3 protein: CSAREGLLYGYTF
CDR3 DNA: TGCAGTGCTAGAGAGGGCCTCTTATATGGCTACACCTTC

V gene: TRBV27
CDR3 length: 14
D gene: NA
J gene: TRBJ2-1
clone size: NA
CDR3 protein: CASSPNLGVPEQFF
CDR3 DNA: TGTGCCAGCAGTCCGAACCTAGGGGTACCGGAGCAGTTCTTC

V gene: TRBV29-1
CDR3 length: 12
D gene: TRBD1
J gene: TRBJ2-7
clone size: NA
CDR3 protein: CSVEQGVDEQYF
CDR3 DNA: TGCAGCGTTGAACAGGGGGTTGACGAGCAGTACTTC

V gene: TRBV27
CDR3 length: 18
D gene: NA
J gene: TRBJ2-1
clone size: NA
CDR3 protein: CASPPEYSQVPIYNEQFF
CDR3 DNA: TGTGCCAGCCCCCCTGAGTATTCCCAGGTCCCGATCTACAATGAGCAGTTCTTC

V gene: TRBV30
CDR3 length: 14
D gene: NA
J gene: TRBJ2-7
clone size: few
CDR3 protein: CAWSSTRTWKEQYF
CDR3 DNA: TGTGCCTGGAGTAGTACCCGTACATGGAAGGAGCAGTACTTC

V gene: TRBV5-1
CDR3 length: 15
D gene: NA
J gene: TRBJ1-6
clone size: NA
CDR3 protein: CASSFGGLKDSPLHF
CDR3 DNA: TGCGCCAGCAGCTTTGGCGGGTTGAAGGATTCACCCCTCCACTTT

V gene: TRBV11-2
CDR3 length: 15
D gene: TRBD1
J gene: TRBJ2-2
clone size: NA
CDR3 protein: CASSLQGARTGELFF
CDR3 DNA: TGTGCCAGCAGCCTACAGGGGGCGAGGACCGGGGAGCTGTTTTTT

V gene: TRBV4-2
CDR3 length: 16
D gene: TRBD2
J gene: TRBJ2-3
clone size: NA
CDR3 protein: CASSQETSGYTDTQYF
CDR3 DNA: TGTGCCAGCAGCCAAGAGACTAGCGGATACACAGATACGCAGTATTTT